Listed below are T cell receptor beta chains from one sample, sequenced in a study of regulatory T cells in long-lasting Graves disease. TCRdb reprocessed the multiplex PCR reads with MiXCR, giving one entry per CDR3 protein. This table holds 500,000 or so distinct CDR3 sequences, 15% to 20% found once. The same specimen was also included in a second study, on T cells in Graves' hyperthyroidism and ophthalmopathy.

Sequences were derived from peripheral blood mononuclear cells (PBMCs), sampled at new diagnosis, from a patient treated with antithyroid drugs. These receptors originate from a man aged 35 to 55 with Graves disease. Both conserved end residues are part of each CDR3. The order of the fields is J gene, V gene, clone size, D gene, CDR3 DNA, CDR3 protein. The D gene is left open where the match is weak. Clone sizes are given selectively: once, few, many, or a class where the clone is expanded.

TRBJ2-5 | TRBV29-1 | NA | NA | TGCAGCGTTGGGTTGGGATTGGACAGAGGAGAGACCCAGTACTTC | CSVGLGLDRGETQYF
TRBJ2-7 | TRBV19 | few | TRBD1 | TGTGCCAGTGCAAAGGGACAGATCTACGAGCAGTACTTC | CASAKGQIYEQYF
TRBJ2-1 | TRBV7-9 | few | TRBD1 | TGTGCCAGCAGCTCCCCAGGACAGGGGGCAAACAATGAGCAGTTCTTC | CASSSPGQGANNEQFF
TRBJ1-3 | TRBV12-5 | few | NA | TGTGCTAGTGGTTTGAACAGCCGAAACACCATATATTTT | CASGLNSRNTIYF
TRBJ1-5 | TRBV18 | many | NA | TGTGCCAGCTCACCAAAGGAAACGCGGGGTCAGCCCCAGCATTTT | CASSPKETRGQPQHF
TRBJ2-6 | TRBV7-3 | NA | NA | TGTGCCAGCAGCACACGACGGTCTGGGGCCAACGTCCTGACTTTC | CASSTRRSGANVLTF
TRBJ2-1 | TRBV28 | NA | TRBD1 | TGTGCCAGCAGGGACTCCGGGACAGCTTGGAATGAGCAGTTCTTC | CASRDSGTAWNEQFF
TRBJ1-2 | TRBV28 | many | TRBD1 | TGTGCCAGCCTGGACAGGGACGGGAGTAATGGCTACACCTTC | CASLDRDGSNGYTF
TRBJ2-6 | TRBV29-1 | NA | NA | TGCAGCGCCCGAGGCGCCAACTCTGGGGCCGGCGTCCTGACTTTC | CSARGANSGAGVLTF
TRBJ1-5 | TRBV2 | many | NA | TGTGCCAGCAGCCCCCGGGGAGGGAATCAGCCCCAGCATTTT | CASSPRGGNQPQHF
TRBJ2-3 | TRBV28 | many | NA | TGTGCCATCCTAGACAGGACGCTTGGCACAGATACGCAGTATTTT | CAILDRTLGTDTQYF
TRBJ2-1 | TRBV7-8 | few | NA | TGTGCCAGCAGCTCCCGGGGGCGTCACTCCTACAATGAGCAGTTCTTC | CASSSRGRHSYNEQFF
TRBJ2-4 | TRBV20-1 | few | NA | TGCAGTGCTCATGTGGGAGGTGGCTTCGGAAACATTCAGTACTTC | CSAHVGGGFGNIQYF
TRBJ2-7 | TRBV12-5 | many | NA | TGTGCTAGTGGTTTGGTACTGAACGGTTTTAGCTCCTACGAGCAGTACTTC | CASGLVLNGFSSYEQYF
TRBJ2-1 | TRBV5-1 | NA | TRBD2 | TGCGCCAGCAGCTTAGATAGCGGGGACAATCTGTTCTTC | CASSLDSGDNLFF
TRBJ2-2 | TRBV2 | many | NA | TGTGCCAGCAGTGGACAGCACACCGGGGAGCTGTTTTTT | CASSGQHTGELFF
TRBJ1-1 | TRBV29-1 | NA | NA | TGCAGCGTTGAATACGGGGGAGACACTGAAGCTTTCTTT | CSVEYGGDTEAFF
TRBJ2-5 | TRBV20-1 | few | NA | TGCAGTGCCCGGCCGAGAGGGTTACGAGAGACCCAGTACTTC | CSARPRGLRETQYF
TRBJ2-2 | TRBV6-1 | few | NA | TGTGCCAGCAGTGTGTTTACAGGGTCAACCGGGGAGCTGTTTTTT | CASSVFTGSTGELFF
TRBJ2-3 | TRBV27 | NA | TRBD2 | TGTGCCAGCAGTATAGTAGCGGGAGGTACACAGTATTTT | CASSIVAGGTQYF
TRBJ2-3 | TRBV10-3 | NA | TRBD1 | TGTGCCATCAGTAGGGACAGGATAGCAGCAGATACGCAGTATTTT | CAISRDRIAADTQYF
TRBJ2-1 | TRBV6-9 | many | NA | TGTGCCAGCAGTTACATGGCCATTCCCCAACCCACTGAGCAGTTCTTC | CASSYMAIPQPTEQFF
TRBJ1-1 | TRBV20-1 | many | NA | TGCAGTGCTACACCTTCCACCGGGAGGATCACTGAAGCTTTCTTT | CSATPSTGRITEAFF
TRBJ1-2 | TRBV29-1 | few | NA | TGCAGCGTTGAAGAAGGTATAGGGGCCTATGGCTACACCTTC | CSVEEGIGAYGYTF
TRBJ1-2 | TRBV12-3/TRBV12-4 | many | NA | TGTGCCAGCAGTCCCCCAAGGGGTAGGGACTATGGCTACACCTTC | CASSPPRGRDYGYTF
TRBJ1-5 | TRBV20-1 | many | NA | TGCAGTGCTTGGGGCGGGGTTAAGGGCAATCAGCCCCAGCATTTT | CSAWGGVKGNQPQHF
TRBJ2-1 | TRBV5-1 | many | TRBD1 | TGCGCCAGCACCCGACTAGGACAGGGGAACAATGAGCAGTTCTTC | CASTRLGQGNNEQFF
TRBJ2-2 | TRBV5-1 | many | NA | TGCGCCAGCAGCTCAAGGACGGGTACTCCCGGGGAGCTGTTTTTT | CASSSRTGTPGELFF
TRBJ2-7 | TRBV7-9 | many | TRBD2 | TGTGCCAGCAGCCCCAGCGGGAAGGTGTACGAGCAGTACTTC | CASSPSGKVYEQYF
TRBJ2-1 | TRBV28 | many | TRBD2 | TGTGCCAGCGGGCCTAGCGGGAGGAACAATGAGCAGTTCTTC | CASGPSGRNNEQFF
TRBJ1-5 | TRBV28 | NA | NA | TGTGCCACTCAACTTAGCAATCAGCCCCAGCATTTT | CATQLSNQPQHF
TRBJ2-5 | TRBV2 | many | NA | TGTGCCAGCAGTGAAAGGCAGGGAAAGACCCAGTACTTC | CASSERQGKTQYF
TRBJ2-7 | TRBV10-2 | few | TRBD2 | TGCGCCAGCAGGAGGACTAGCGGGAGGGACTACGAGCAGTACTTC | CASRRTSGRDYEQYF
TRBJ2-7 | TRBV5-1 | many | NA | TGCGCCAGCAGCTTGGCCAGGGTGGATTACGAGCAGTACTTC | CASSLARVDYEQYF
TRBJ2-1 | TRBV13 | NA | TRBD2 | TGTGCCAGCTGGGGCCGAACCCGGGGGGACAATGAGCAGTTCTTC | CASWGRTRGDNEQFF
TRBJ1-5 | TRBV19 | NA | NA | TGTGCCAGTAGTATACGGCAGGGTAGCAATCAGCCCCAGCATTTT | CASSIRQGSNQPQHF
TRBJ2-1 | TRBV3-1 | many | NA | TGTGCCAGCAGCCACGGAACCGGGACTCCATCCTACAATGAGCAGTTCTTC | CASSHGTGTPSYNEQFF
TRBJ2-7 | TRBV7-2 | many | TRBD1 | TGTGCCAGCAGCTTACAGGGGGCTCTGGACTACGAGCAGTACTTC | CASSLQGALDYEQYF
TRBJ2-7 | TRBV7-9 | few | TRBD1 | TGTGCCAGCAGCTCTCATGACAGGGCGGGGCAGTACTTC | CASSSHDRAGQYF
TRBJ2-1 | TRBV30 | few | NA | TGTGCCTGGAGGCTTATCAGCGATGAGCAGTTCTTC | CAWRLISDEQFF
TRBJ2-2 | TRBV12-5 | many | NA | TGTGCTAGTGGTTTGGTAATCGGGAAGACCGGGGAGCTGTTTTTT | CASGLVIGKTGELFF
TRBJ2-1 | TRBV28 | many | TRBD1 | TGTGCCAGCAGCATCTTGGGACAGGGGTACAATGAGCAGTTCTTC | CASSILGQGYNEQFF
TRBJ1-2 | TRBV28 | many | NA | TGTGCCAGCAGTTTTGCCGGGACCGCCAGCTATGGCTACACCTTC | CASSFAGTASYGYTF
TRBJ2-5 | TRBV28 | NA | TRBD2 | TGTGCCAGCAAAAAGACTAGCGGGACCAGGACCCAGTACTTC | CASKKTSGTRTQYF
TRBJ2-7 | TRBV20-1 | many | TRBD2 | TGCAGTTCACCATCTAGCGGGAGGTACGAGCAGTACTTC | CSSPSSGRYEQYF
TRBJ2-7 | TRBV28 | NA | TRBD1 | TGTGCCAGCAGTCCCGACAGGGCGGCTTACGAGCAGTACTTC | CASSPDRAAYEQYF
TRBJ2-1 | TRBV5-1 | many | TRBD1 | TGCGCCAGCAGCTTGATGGACAGGGCTGATAATGAGCAGTTCTTC | CASSLMDRADNEQFF
TRBJ2-5 | TRBV7-9 | many | TRBD2 | TGTGCCAGCAGCCCCACGGATTCTAGCGGGAGGAACCTCCAAGAGACCCAGTACTTC | CASSPTDSSGRNLQETQYF
TRBJ2-5 | TRBV28 | many | TRBD2 | TGTGCCAGCGCCCCGGGTAGCGGGAGTTGGGAGACCCAGTACTTC | CASAPGSGSWETQYF
TRBJ2-1 | TRBV29-1 | many | TRBD1 | TGCAGCGTTGAGAAGAGACAGGGCCCCTACAATGAGCAGTTCTTC | CSVEKRQGPYNEQFF
TRBJ2-1 | TRBV6-9 | many | TRBD1 | TGTGCCAGCAGTTACTCGAAGTCAGGACAGGGTCACAATGAGCAGTTCTTC | CASSYSKSGQGHNEQFF
TRBJ1-4 | TRBV6-1 | few | NA | TGTGCCAGCAGAGGGATTAATGAAAAACTGTTTTTT | CASRGINEKLFF
TRBJ1-1 | TRBV10-3 | NA | NA | TGTGCCATCAGTGAACGACTGGAAGCTTTCTTT | CAISERLEAFF
TRBJ2-1 | TRBV6-1 | many | NA | TGTGCCAGCAGCCATCTTTTGGGGGACTTTAACAATGAGCAGTTCTTC | CASSHLLGDFNNEQFF
TRBJ2-5 | TRBV5-1 | many | TRBD2 | TGCGCCAGCAGCATCGGGACTAGCGCGGCCCCTGAGCGAGAGACCCAGTACTTC | CASSIGTSAAPERETQYF